This T cell receptor beta chain was observed in a study of OX40 agonist ivuxolimab in advanced cancers. Study-level information: Patients were infused with ivuxolimab every 2 weeks at 0.01 to 10 mg/kg. Those enrolled were 80% to 85% male, with a mean age of about 66 years and ages from roughly 20 to 90. Study results and limitations: Certain nonresponding patients likewise had low normalized T-cell clonal expansion.

The CDR3 has 12 residues. Trimming removed 6 bases from V and 8 bases from J; junction bases left unmatched: 6. Germline V gene sequence: CDR1 MGHRA, CDR2 YSYEKL. Concerning this clone: Its antigen is not known.

TCRdb's table, derived via immunoSEQ multiplex PCR, lists solely in-frame clones and lacks some. The table has roughly 11,000 clones, more than 60% seen once; the top ten hold about a sixth. The starting material was CD4+ or CD8+ T cells sorted from blood, obtained in a trial of the OX40 agonist ivuxolimab. The TCR originated in an adult with an advanced solid tumor such as melanoma, head and neck, liver or kidney cancer. V usage is TRBV4-1 and J usage is TRBJ1-2; 7 nucleotides match TRBD1. This CDR3 is CASRGQSRGYTF. CDR3 DNA sequence: TGCGCCAGCAGGGGACAGTCGCGAGGCTACACCTTC.